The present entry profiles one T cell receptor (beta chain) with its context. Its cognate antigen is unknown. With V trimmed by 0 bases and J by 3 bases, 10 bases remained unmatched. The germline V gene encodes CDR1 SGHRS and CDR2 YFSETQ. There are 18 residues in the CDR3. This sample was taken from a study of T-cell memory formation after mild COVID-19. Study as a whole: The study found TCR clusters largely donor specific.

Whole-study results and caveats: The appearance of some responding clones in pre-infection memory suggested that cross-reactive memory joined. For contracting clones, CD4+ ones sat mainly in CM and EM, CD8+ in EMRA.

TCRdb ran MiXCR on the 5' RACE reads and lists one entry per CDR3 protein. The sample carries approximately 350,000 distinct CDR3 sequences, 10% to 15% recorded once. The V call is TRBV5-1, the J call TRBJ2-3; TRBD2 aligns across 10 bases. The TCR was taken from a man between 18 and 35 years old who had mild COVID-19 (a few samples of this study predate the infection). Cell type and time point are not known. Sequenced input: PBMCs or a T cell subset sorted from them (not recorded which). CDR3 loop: CASSLASGGVLRTDTQYF. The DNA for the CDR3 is TGCGCCAGCAGCTTGGCTAGCGGGGGCGTACTTCGTACAGATACGCAGTATTTT.